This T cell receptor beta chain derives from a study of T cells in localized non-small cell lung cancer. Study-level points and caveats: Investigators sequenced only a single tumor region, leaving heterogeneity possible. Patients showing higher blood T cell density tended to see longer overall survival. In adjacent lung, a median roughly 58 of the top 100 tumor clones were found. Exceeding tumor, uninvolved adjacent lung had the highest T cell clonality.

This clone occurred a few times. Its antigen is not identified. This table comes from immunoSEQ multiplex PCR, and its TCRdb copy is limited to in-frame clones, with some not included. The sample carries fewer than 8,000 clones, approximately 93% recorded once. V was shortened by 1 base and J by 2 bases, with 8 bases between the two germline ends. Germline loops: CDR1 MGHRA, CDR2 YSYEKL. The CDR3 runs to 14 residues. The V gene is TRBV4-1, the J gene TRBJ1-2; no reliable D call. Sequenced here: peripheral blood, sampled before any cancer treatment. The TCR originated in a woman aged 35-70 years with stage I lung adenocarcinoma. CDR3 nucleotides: TGCGCCAGCAGCCAAGGAACACAAAACTATGGCTACACCTTC. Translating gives CASSQGTQNYGYTF.